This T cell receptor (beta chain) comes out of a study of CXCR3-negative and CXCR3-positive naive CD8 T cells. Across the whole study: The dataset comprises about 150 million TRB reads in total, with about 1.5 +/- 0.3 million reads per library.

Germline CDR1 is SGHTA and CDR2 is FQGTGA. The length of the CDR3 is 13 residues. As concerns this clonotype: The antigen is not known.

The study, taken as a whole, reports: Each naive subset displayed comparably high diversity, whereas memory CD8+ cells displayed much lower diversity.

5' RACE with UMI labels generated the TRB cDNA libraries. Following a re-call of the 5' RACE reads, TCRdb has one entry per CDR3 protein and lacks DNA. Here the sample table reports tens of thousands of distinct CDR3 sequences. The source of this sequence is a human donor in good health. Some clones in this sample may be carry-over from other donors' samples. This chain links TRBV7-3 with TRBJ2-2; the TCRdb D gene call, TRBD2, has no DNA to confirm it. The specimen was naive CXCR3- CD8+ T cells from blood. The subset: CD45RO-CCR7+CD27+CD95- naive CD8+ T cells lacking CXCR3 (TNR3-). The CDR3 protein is CASSPQGGGELFF. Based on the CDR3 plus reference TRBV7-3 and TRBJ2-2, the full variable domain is GAGVSQTPSNKVTEKGKYVELRCDPISGHTALYWYRQSLGQGPEFLIYFQGTGAADDSGLPNDRFFAVRPEGSVSTLKIQRTERGDSAVYLCASSPQGGGELFFGEGSRLTVL.